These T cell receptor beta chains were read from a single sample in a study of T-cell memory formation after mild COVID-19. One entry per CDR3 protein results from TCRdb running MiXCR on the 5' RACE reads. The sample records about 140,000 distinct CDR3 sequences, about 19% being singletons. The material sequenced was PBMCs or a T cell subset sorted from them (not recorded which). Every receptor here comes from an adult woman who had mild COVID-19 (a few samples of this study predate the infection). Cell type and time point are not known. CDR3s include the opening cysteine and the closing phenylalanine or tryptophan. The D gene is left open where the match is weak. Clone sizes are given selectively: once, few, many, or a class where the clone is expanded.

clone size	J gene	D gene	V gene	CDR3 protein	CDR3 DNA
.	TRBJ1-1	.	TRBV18	CASYPRGISSSVNTEAFF	TGTGCCAGCTACCCGAGGGGGATCTCCTCCTCCGTGAACACTGAAGCTTTCTTT
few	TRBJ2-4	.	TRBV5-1	CASSFWAGAAKNIQYF	TGCGCCAGCAGCTTTTGGGCAGGGGCCGCCAAAAACATTCAGTACTTC
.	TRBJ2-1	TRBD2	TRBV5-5	CASSTGLASNEQFF	TGTGCCAGCAGCACGGGACTAGCGTCAAATGAGCAGTTCTTC
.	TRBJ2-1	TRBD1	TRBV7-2	CASRDRGTYNEQFF	TGTGCCAGCAGAGACAGGGGAACCTACAATGAGCAGTTCTTC
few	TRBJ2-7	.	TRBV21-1	CASSKVSGRSRNEQYF	TGTGCCAGCAGCAAAGTGAGCGGGCGGTCCAGGAACGAGCAGTACTTC
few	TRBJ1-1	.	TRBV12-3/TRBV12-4	CASNSGPKEAFF	TGTGCCAGCAATTCGGGGCCCAAAGAAGCTTTCTTT
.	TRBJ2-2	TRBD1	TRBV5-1	CASSFRTGATGELFF	TGCGCCAGCAGCTTCCGGACAGGGGCGACTGGGGAGCTGTTTTTT
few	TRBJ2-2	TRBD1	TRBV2	CASSIRDRASGELFF	TGTGCCAGCAGTATCCGGGACAGGGCGTCCGGGGAGCTGTTTTTT
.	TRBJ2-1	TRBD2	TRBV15	CATSRVAGVAYNEQFF	TGTGCCACCAGCAGAGTTGCGGGAGTGGCCTACAATGAGCAGTTCTTC
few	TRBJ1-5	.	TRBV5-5	CASSLVGSIGNQPQHF	TGTGCCAGCAGCTTGGTAGGGTCTATAGGCAATCAGCCCCAGCATTTT
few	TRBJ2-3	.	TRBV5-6	CASSLKQGTYTDTQYF	TGTGCCAGCAGCTTGAAACAGGGTACATACACAGATACGCAGTATTTT
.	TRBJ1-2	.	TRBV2	CASSENAGGYTF	TGTGCCAGCAGTGAAAACGCAGGCGGCTACACCTTC
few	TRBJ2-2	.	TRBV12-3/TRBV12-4	CASSFGLRELFF	TGTGCCAGCAGTTTTGGATTAAGGGAGCTGTTTTTT